This TCR beta chain was retrieved from a study of PD-L1 blockade in urothelial cancer. Regarding time point: peripheral blood 6 weeks after treatment start. The V gene's germline CDR1 is SSHAT and CDR2 FNYEAQ (reference sequence). The CDR3 length is 14 residues. V lost 3 bases and J lost 5; bases outside the gene matches: 6. The method was immunoSEQ multiplex PCR; TCRdb's version includes in-frame clones alone and lacks a portion of them. This table holds approximately 91,000 clones, over 80% found once. This rearrangement joins TRBV7-7 to TRBJ2-5, with 7 nucleotides matching TRBD2. The source of this sequence is a man aged 65 to 79 with urothelial cancer. The specimen was PBMCs, collected around atezolizumab (anti-PD-L1) treatment. The DNA for the CDR3 is TGTGCCAGCAGCTTCAGCAGGGAGGGGGAGACCCAGTACTTC. It codes for CASSFSREGETQYF.